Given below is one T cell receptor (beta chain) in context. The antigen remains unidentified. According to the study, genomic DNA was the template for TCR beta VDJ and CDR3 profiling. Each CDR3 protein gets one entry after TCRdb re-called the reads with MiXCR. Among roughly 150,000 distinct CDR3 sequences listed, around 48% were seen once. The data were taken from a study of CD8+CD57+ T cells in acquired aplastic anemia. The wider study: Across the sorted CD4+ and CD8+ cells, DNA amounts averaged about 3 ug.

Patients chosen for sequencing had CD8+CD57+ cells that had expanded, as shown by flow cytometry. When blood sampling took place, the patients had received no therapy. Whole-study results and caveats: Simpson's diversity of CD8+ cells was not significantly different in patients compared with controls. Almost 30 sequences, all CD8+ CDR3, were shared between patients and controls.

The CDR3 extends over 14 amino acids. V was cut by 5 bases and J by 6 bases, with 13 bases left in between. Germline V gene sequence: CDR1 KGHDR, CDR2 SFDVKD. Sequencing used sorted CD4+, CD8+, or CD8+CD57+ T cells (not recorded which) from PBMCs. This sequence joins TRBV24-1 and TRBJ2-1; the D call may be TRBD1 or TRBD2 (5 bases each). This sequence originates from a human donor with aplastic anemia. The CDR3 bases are TGTGCCACCAGTGCCTCGGGACGTGTCAATGAGCAGTTCTTC. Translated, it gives CATSASGRVNEQFF.